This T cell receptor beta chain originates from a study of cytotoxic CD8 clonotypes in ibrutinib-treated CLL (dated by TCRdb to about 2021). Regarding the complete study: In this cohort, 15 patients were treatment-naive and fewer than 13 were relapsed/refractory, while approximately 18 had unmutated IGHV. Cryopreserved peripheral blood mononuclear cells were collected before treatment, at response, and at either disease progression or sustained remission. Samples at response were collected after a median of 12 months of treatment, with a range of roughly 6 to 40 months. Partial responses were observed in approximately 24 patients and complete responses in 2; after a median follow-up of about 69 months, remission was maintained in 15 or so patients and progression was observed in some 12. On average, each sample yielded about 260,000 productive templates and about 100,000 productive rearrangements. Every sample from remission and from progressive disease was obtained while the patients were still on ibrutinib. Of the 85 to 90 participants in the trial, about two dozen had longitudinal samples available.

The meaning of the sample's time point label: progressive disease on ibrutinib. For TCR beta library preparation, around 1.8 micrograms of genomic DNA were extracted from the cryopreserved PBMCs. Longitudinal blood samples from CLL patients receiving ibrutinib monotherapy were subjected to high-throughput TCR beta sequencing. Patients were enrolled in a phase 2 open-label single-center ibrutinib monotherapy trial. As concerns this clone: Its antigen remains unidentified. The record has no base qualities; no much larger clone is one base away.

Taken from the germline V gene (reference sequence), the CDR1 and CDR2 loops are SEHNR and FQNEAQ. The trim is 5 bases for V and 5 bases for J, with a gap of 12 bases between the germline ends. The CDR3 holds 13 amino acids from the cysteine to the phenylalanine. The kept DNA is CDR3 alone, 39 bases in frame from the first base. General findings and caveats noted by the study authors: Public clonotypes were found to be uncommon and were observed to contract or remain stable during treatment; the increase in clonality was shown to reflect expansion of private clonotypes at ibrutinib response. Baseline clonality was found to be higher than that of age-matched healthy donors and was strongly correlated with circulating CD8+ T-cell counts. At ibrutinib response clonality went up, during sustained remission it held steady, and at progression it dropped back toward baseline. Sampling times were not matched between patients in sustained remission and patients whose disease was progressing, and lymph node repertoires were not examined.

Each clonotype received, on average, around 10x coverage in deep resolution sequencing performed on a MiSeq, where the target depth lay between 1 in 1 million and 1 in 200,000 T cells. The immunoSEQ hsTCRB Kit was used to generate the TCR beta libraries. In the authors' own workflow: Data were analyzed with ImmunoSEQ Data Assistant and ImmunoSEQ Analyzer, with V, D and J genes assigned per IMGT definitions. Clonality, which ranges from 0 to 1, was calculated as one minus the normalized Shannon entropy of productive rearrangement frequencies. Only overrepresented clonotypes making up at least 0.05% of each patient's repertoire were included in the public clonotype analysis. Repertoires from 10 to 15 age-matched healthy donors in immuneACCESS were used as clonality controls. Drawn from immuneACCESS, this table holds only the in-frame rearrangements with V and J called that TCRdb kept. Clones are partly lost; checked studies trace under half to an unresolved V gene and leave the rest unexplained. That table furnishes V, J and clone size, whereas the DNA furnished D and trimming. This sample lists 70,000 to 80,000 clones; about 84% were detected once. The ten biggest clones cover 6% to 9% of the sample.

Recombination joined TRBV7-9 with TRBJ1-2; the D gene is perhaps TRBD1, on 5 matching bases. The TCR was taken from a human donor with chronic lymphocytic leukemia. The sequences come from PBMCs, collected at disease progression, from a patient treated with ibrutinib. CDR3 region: CASSKAGGYGYTF. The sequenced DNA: TGTGCCAGCAGCAAGGCTGGGGGTTATGGCTACACCTTC. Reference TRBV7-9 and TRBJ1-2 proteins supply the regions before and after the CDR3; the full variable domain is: DTGVSQNPRHKITKRGQNVTFRCDPISEHNRLYWYRQTLGQGPEFLTYFQNEAQLEKSRLLSDRFSAERPKGSFSTLEIQRTEQGDSAMYLCASSKAGGYGYTFGSGTRLTVV.